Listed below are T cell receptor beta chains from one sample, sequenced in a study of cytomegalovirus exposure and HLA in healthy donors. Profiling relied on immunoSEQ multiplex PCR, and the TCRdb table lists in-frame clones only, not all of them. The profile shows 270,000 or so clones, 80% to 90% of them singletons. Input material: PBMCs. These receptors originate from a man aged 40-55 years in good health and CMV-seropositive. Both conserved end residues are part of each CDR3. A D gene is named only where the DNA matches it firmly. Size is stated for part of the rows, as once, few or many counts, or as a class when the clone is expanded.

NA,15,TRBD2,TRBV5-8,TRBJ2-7,TGTGCCAGCAGCACGATACTAGCGGCTGCCTACGAGCAGTACTTC,CASSTILAAAYEQYF
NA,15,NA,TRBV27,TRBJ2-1,TGTGCCAGCGAACCGGGACTGGGGGAGGACAATGAGCAGTTCTTC,CASEPGLGEDNEQFF
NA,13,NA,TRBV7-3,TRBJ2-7,TGTGCCAGCAGCTTACAGGGGGGCTACGAGCAGTACTTC,CASSLQGGYEQYF
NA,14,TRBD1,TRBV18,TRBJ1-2,TGTGCCAGCTCACCACCGGACAGGGTTTATGGCTACACCTTC,CASSPPDRVYGYTF
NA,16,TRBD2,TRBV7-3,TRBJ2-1,TGTGCCAGCAGCTTGATACTAGCGGGAGGAAACAATGAGCAGTTCTTC,CASSLILAGGNNEQFF
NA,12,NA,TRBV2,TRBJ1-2,TGTGCCAGCAGCTCCACACAGTATGGCTACACCTTC,CASSSTQYGYTF
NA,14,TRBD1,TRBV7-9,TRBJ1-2,TGTGCCAGCAGCTTAGACAGGGGAACCTATGGCTACACCTTC,CASSLDRGTYGYTF
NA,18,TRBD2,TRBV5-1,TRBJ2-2,TGCGCCAGCAGCCCCGGACTAGCGGGAGGGCCCTCGCCCGGGGAGCTGTTTTTT,CASSPGLAGGPSPGELFF
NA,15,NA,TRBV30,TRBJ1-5,TGTGCCTGGAGTGCGGGGGGAAGTGGCAATCAGCCCCAGCATTTT,CAWSAGGSGNQPQHF
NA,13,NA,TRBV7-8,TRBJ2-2,TGTGCCAGCAGCTTAGTTCTAACCGGGGAGCTGTTTTTT,CASSLVLTGELFF
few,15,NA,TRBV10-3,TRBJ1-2,TGTGCCATCAGTGACCCCAGGGTAGCTAACTATGGCTACACCTTC,CAISDPRVANYGYTF
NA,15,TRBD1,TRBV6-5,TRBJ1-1,TGTGCCAGCAGTTACTTACACAGGGGCGGCACTGAAGCTTTCTTT,CASSYLHRGGTEAFF
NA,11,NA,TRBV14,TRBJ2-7,TGTGCCAGCAGCCAAGAGGCAGGGCAGTACTTC,CASSQEAGQYF
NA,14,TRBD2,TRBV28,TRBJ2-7,TGTGCCAGCAGGTCGAGCGGGAGGGGAACCGAGCAGTACTTC,CASRSSGRGTEQYF
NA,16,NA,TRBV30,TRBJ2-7,TGTGCCTGGAGCGGCGGGACGCCCTCAAGCTCCTACGAGCAGTACTTC,CAWSGGTPSSSYEQYF
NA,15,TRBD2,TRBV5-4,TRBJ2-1,TGTGCCAGCAGCTCCCTAGCGGGGGACCACAATGAGCAGTTCTTC,CASSSLAGDHNEQFF
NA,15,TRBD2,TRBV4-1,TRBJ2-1,TGCGCCAGCAGCCAAGATCAAGGTAGCGGGAGGGCCCCGTTCTTC,CASSQDQGSGRAPFF
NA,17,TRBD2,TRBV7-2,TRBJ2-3,TGTGCCAGCAGCTTCTCCGGGACTAGCGGGAGAACAGATACGCAGTATTTT,CASSFSGTSGRTDTQYF
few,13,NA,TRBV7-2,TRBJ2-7,TGTGCCAGCAGCTTAGGGCAGTTCTACGAGCAGTACTTC,CASSLGQFYEQYF
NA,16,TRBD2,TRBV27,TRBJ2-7,TGTGCCAGCAGTTTATCCGGTTTAGCGGGATCCTACGAGCAGTACTTC,CASSLSGLAGSYEQYF
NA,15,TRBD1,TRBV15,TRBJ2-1,TGTGCCACCGGGGGCAGACAGGGGAAGCTCAATGAGCAGTTCTTC,CATGGRQGKLNEQFF
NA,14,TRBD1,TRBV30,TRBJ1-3,TGTGCCTTGGACAGGGGCCGCTCTGGAAACACCATATATTTT,CALDRGRSGNTIYF
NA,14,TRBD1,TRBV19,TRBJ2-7,TGTGCCAGTAGTACCGGACAGGGGATCTACGAGCAGTACTTC,CASSTGQGIYEQYF
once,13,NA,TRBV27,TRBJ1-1,TGTGCCAGCAGCCTTCGAAACTCGCAGGGCGCTTTCTTT,CASSLRNSQGAFF
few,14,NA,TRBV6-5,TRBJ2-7,TGTGCCAGCAGGGTGGAAGGGAGCTCCTACGAGCAGTACTTC,CASRVEGSSYEQYF
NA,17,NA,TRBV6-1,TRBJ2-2,TGTGCCAGCAGTGAAGGGGGGGAGGGGACATACACCGGGGAGCTGTTTTTT,CASSEGGEGTYTGELFF
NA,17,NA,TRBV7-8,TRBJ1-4,TGTGCCAGCAGCCGATTTGGGAGGGGGGGCGAAAATGAAAAACTGTTTTTT,CASSRFGRGGENEKLFF
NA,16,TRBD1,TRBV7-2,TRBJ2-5,TGTGCCAGCAGCTCCGCGGGATTGGGACAGGGAGAGACCCAGTACTTC,CASSSAGLGQGETQYF